The TCR beta chain described here comes from a study of blood T cells in healthy people across ages. Trimming removed 7 bases from V and 1 base from J; junction bases left unmatched: 7. CDR1 and CDR2 (germline): SGHDT, YYEEEE. CDR3 length: 14 residues. The authors ran a second PCR of roughly 7 to 11 cycles using a sample-barcoded 5' primer and a J-beta primer mix. TCRdb fed the 5' RACE reads into MiXCR, producing one record per CDR3 protein. The sample lists about 2 million distinct CDR3 sequences, about 50% occurring once. A few counts support this clonotype. The gene calls are TRBV5-6 and TRBJ2-5, with 7 bases lining up with TRBD1. What was sequenced was blood. The source is a woman aged 40 to 50 in good health. Here the CDR3 DNA reads TGTGCCAGCGGCCCGGGACAGAGCCAAGAGACCCAGTACTTC. Translation gives CASGPGQSQETQYF. Looking up the rest from reference TRBV5-6 and TRBJ2-5 gives the full variable domain: DAGVTQSPTHLIKTRGQQVTLRCSPKSGHDTVSWYQQALGQGPQFIFQYYEEEERQRGNFPDRFSGHQFPNYSSELNVNALLLGDSALYLCASGPGQSQETQYFGPGTRLLVL.